A selection of T cell receptor beta chains follows, all from one sample in a study of tumor-infiltrating lymphocytes in oesophageal squamous cell carcinoma. TCRdb passed the PCR reads through MiXCR, listing each CDR3 protein once. This sample has roughly 17,000 distinct CDR3 sequences, with approximately 50% found just once. The sequencing sample was made of esophageal tumor tissue. These receptors were obtained from a male donor with esophageal squamous cell carcinoma. Both conserved end residues are part of each CDR3. Each record gives: J gene, V gene, CDR3 protein.

j_gene: TRBJ2-3
v_gene: TRBV11-3
CDR3aa: CASSFRRGNADTQYF

j_gene: TRBJ2-1
v_gene: TRBV11-3
CDR3aa: CASSPRQGQGYNEQFF

j_gene: NA
v_gene: TRBV6-1
CDR3aa: CASSQRTTGNYNEQFF

j_gene: TRBJ2-1
v_gene: TRBV7-2
CDR3aa: CASSPDSTNYNEQFF

j_gene: NA
v_gene: TRBV6-8
CDR3aa: CASSPTGAPSYEQYF

j_gene: TRBJ2-6
v_gene: TRBV19
CDR3aa: CASSVGGLGSSGANVLTF

j_gene: TRBJ1-2
v_gene: TRBV6-6
CDR3aa: CASSYSRQINYGYTF

j_gene: TRBJ2-7
v_gene: TRBV12-3/TRBV12-4
CDR3aa: CASSSGTVGLEQYF

j_gene: TRBJ2-7
v_gene: TRBV20-1
CDR3aa: CSATSGRDEQYF

j_gene: TRBJ1-1
v_gene: TRBV28
CDR3aa: CASSTTRLNTEAFF

j_gene: NA
v_gene: TRBV27
CDR3aa: CASSSGTVTYEQYF

j_gene: TRBJ2-3
v_gene: TRBV5-4
CDR3aa: CASSLGGTRSTDTQYF

j_gene: TRBJ2-5
v_gene: TRBV6-1
CDR3aa: CASSDWVETQYF

j_gene: TRBJ2-5
v_gene: TRBV10-1
CDR3aa: CASSGSEQGAAQYF

j_gene: TRBJ2-3
v_gene: TRBV28
CDR3aa: CASTSRDTQYF

j_gene: TRBJ2-5
v_gene: TRBV7-2
CDR3aa: CASSLVASPETQYF

j_gene: TRBJ2-2
v_gene: TRBV27
CDR3aa: CASSLTSNTGELFF

j_gene: TRBJ2-3
v_gene: TRBV7-2
CDR3aa: CASRRTSGSTDTQYF

j_gene: TRBJ1-5
v_gene: TRBV5-1
CDR3aa: CASSLGGQDNQPQHF

j_gene: TRBJ2-7
v_gene: TRBV25-1
CDR3aa: CASSDTGELYF

j_gene: TRBJ2-6
v_gene: TRBV28
CDR3aa: CASIDRAGANVLTF

j_gene: TRBJ1-5
v_gene: TRBV4-1
CDR3aa: CASRHDSNQPQHF